This T cell receptor (beta chain) came from a study of OX40 agonist ivuxolimab in advanced cancers. Study in general: One hepatocellular carcinoma and a couple of cutaneous melanoma patients partially responded.

Sequenced by immunoSEQ multiplex PCR; TCRdb stores in-frame clones only, minus some. Here the sample spans tens of thousands of clones, around 86% being singletons. The CDR3 is made up of 15 amino acids. Deletions cut 0 bases from V and 0 bases from J, with 7 bases between. The V gene's germline CDR1 is SGHRS and CDR2 YFSETQ. Points on this clone: Its antigen is still unknown.

General study findings and limits: At 0.1 to 3.0 mg/kg, clonal expansion of CD4+ and CD8+ blood T cells had occurred by week 6.

The source is an adult with an advanced solid tumor such as melanoma, head and neck, liver or kidney cancer. The sample was CD4+ or CD8+ T cells sorted from blood, taken in a trial of the OX40 agonist ivuxolimab. The chain has TRBV5-1 and TRBJ1-3; D gene uncertain. CDR3 loop: CASSLGTDSGNTIYF. CDR3 nucleotide sequence: TGCGCCAGCAGCTTGGGGACGGACTCTGGAAACACCATATATTTT. The full variable domain, its missing parts supplied by reference TRBV5-1 and TRBJ1-3, is KAGVTQTPRYLIKTRGQQVTLSCSPISGHRSVSWYQQTPGQGLQFLFEYFSETQRNKGNFPGRFSGRQFSNSRSEMNVSTLELGDSALYLCASSLGTDSGNTIYFGEGSWLTVV.